The next 16 T cell receptor beta chains were all read from a single sample in a study of human T cells and chemical hapten exposure. TCRdb recomputed calls from the RACE reads with MiXCR, one row per CDR3 protein. Of more than 100,000 distinct CDR3 sequences in the sample, about 13% were seen once. Time point denoted: pre-sensitization, week 0. As to treatment: therapeutic diphenylcyclopropenone sensitization with weekly scalp DPC. The specimen comprised whole blood, sampled in connection with sensitization to the hapten diphenylcyclopropenone (DPC). The receptors were gathered from a woman under 30 with alopecia areata. Some clones in this sample may be carry-over from other donors' samples.

The CDR3 is CASSRPAGFEVDYGYTF. In DNA, the CDR3 is TGTGCCAGCAGCCGGCCGGCAGGGTTCGAGGTGGACTATGGCTACACCTTC. The chain joins TRBV7-2 to TRBJ1-2; tentatively, D is TRBD1 (5 bases). CDR1 and CDR2 (germline): SGHTA, FQGNSA. The ends were cut back, 5 bases at V and 3 bases at J, with 22 bases in the middle. There are 17 residues in the CDR3.

This clonotype has just one count. The chain carries TRBV5-1 and TRBJ2-1; 12 nucleotides match TRBD1. J gave up 7 bases and V 3 bases, and 11 bases lay outside the gene matches. Germline V lookup: CDR1 SGHRS, CDR2 YFSETQ. The CDR3 is made up of 17 amino acids. The CDR3 reads CASSYSSGTGGLNEQFF. The CDR3 DNA is TGCGCCAGCAGCTACTCGTCCGGGACAGGGGGCTTGAATGAGCAGTTCTTC.

Here the CDR3 reads CASTMGQGWNQPQHF. The CDR3 DNA reads as TGTGCCAGCACCATGGGACAGGGATGGAATCAGCCCCAGCATTTT. The genes are TRBV12-3 or TRBV12-4 and TRBJ1-5, with 9 bases that match TRBD1. This CDR3 spans 15 amino acids. After removal of 7 bases from V and 4 bases from J, the junction contained 8 bases not matched to a gene.

The chain carries TRBV16 and TRBJ1-1; the D gene is possibly TRBD1 (6 bases). V gave up 1 base and J gave up 1 base, with 7 bases separating them. Per the germline V gene, CDR1 is KGHSY and CDR2 is FQNENV. The CDR3 is made up of 14 amino acids. CDR3 in DNA: TGTGCCAGCAGCCAATGGGACAAGAACACTGAAGCTTTCTTT. It translates to CASSQWDKNTEAFF.

This clonotype was counted at least ten times. The chain couples TRBV6-5 to TRBJ1-6; TRBD1 matches 9 bases. Germline CDR1 MNHEY, CDR2 SVGAGI. Germline trimming cut 5 bases from V and 7 bases from J; bases unmatched to any gene: 6. This CDR3 is 15 amino acids long. CDR3 loop: CASSPRDRANSPLHF. The CDR3 coding sequence is TGTGCCAGCAGTCCCCGGGACAGGGCAAATTCACCCCTCCACTTT.

The J gene is TRBJ1-1, the V gene TRBV12-3 or TRBV12-4, with D unclear. CDR3 length equals 14 residues. V was cut by 6 bases and J by 1 base, with 12 bases left in between. The CDR3 here is CASSFFDRNTEAFF. CDR3 bases: TGTGCCAGCAGCTTCTTCGACCGGAACACTGAAGCTTTCTTT.

The chain couples TRBV7-2 to TRBJ2-1, with a tentative D call TRBD1 (7 bases). Deletions cut 1 base from V and 7 bases from J, with 11 bases between. The CDR3 has 14 residues. Looked up from germline, CDR1 is SGHTA and CDR2 is FQGNSA. CDR3 region: CASSLVQGGNEQFF. The CDR3 DNA reads TGTGCCAGCAGCTTAGTGCAGGGGGGTAATGAGCAGTTCTTC.

This clonotype was seen a handful of times. This rearrangement joins TRBV11-2 to TRBJ2-7; D call uncertain. Trimming pared 1 base from V and 5 bases from J, leaving 3 bases between. The CDR3 totals 11 residues. The V gene's germline CDR1 is SGHAT and CDR2 FQNNGV. The CDR3 sequence is CASSLGHEQYF. Written as DNA, the CDR3 is TGTGCCAGCAGCTTAGGGCACGAGCAGTACTTC.

CDR3 amino acids: CASSQGAAGGETQYF. DNA for the CDR3: TGCGCCAGCAGCCAAGGGGCGGCGGGGGGAGAGACCCAGTACTTC. V gene TRBV4-3 combines with J gene TRBJ2-5; 8 nucleotides align to TRBD2. This CDR3 contains 15 residues. Trimming at V came to 1 base and at J to 4 bases, leaving 5 bases not matched to a gene. Germline CDR1 and CDR2: LGHNA and YSLEER.

CDR3 sequence: CASSQEWMETVYNEQFF. The DNA for the CDR3 is TGCGCCAGCAGCCAAGAGTGGATGGAGACAGTTTACAATGAGCAGTTCTTC. The V gene is TRBV4-3, the J gene TRBJ2-1, with TRBD1 as a possible D gene (5 bases). Germline V gene sequence: CDR1 LGHNA, CDR2 YSLEER. With 0 bases removed from V and 4 bases from J, the gap between germline ends came to 16 bases. The CDR3 has 17 amino acids.

This clonotype was counted at least ten times. This sequence joins TRBV5-1 and TRBJ1-1; D remains ambiguous. This CDR3 spans 15 amino acids. Germline V gene data show CDR1 as SGHRS and CDR2 as YFSETQ. V gave up 0 bases and J gave up 2 bases, with 11 bases separating them. DNA of the CDR3: TGCGCCAGCAGCTTGGGGCATGCGGGAAACACTGAAGCTTTCTTT. Protein product: CASSLGHAGNTEAFF.

This clonotype has just a few counts. V usage is TRBV30 and J usage is TRBJ2-1; 7 bases are shared with TRBD2. In germline, CDR1 is GTSNPN, CDR2 SVGIG (reference sequence). The CDR3 loop spans 15 amino acids. V gave up 1 base and J gave up 0 bases; unmatched junction bases: 3. CDR3 bases: TGTGCCTGGAGTGGGGAGGGGAGCTCCTACAATGAGCAGTTCTTC. Translating gives CAWSGEGSSYNEQFF.

The chain combines TRBV7-8 with TRBJ1-2, with D unresolved. The V end was cut by 4 bases, the J end by 8 bases, with 11 bases between. Germline CDR1 SGHVS, CDR2 FQNEAQ. The length of the CDR3 is 12 residues. The CDR3 loop is CASSSSYDGYTF. The CDR3 nucleotides read TGTGCCAGCAGCTCTTCATACGACGGCTACACCTTC.

This clonotype was seen more than once but under ten times. The V call is TRBV18, the J call TRBJ2-3, with TRBD2 identical over 8 bases. Germline CDR1 is KGHSH and CDR2 is LQKENI. The trim removed 5 bases at V and 2 bases at J, leaving 6 bases unmatched. The CDR3 has 15 amino acids. Written as DNA, the CDR3 is TGTGCCAGCTCAACGACTAGCGCACCCACAGATACGCAGTATTTT. Encoded protein: CASSTTSAPTDTQYF.

This clonotype was counted many times. This chain links TRBV12-3 or TRBV12-4 with TRBJ1-1; 10 nucleotides match TRBD1. Trimming removed 3 bases from V and 2 bases from J; junction bases left unmatched: 9. The CDR3 is 17 residues long. The CDR3 sequence: CASSFGTGTGDNTEAFF. CDR3 DNA sequence: TGTGCCAGCAGTTTCGGGACGGGGACAGGGGACAACACTGAAGCTTTCTTT.

This clonotype was seen many times. V and J are TRBV11-3 and TRBJ2-7; D gene uncertain. The germline V and J ends were trimmed by 1 base and 3 bases, with 10 bases remaining between them. Germline V CDR1 and CDR2: SGHNT, YENEEA. The CDR3 consists of 14 residues. CDR3 DNA: TGTGCCAGCAGCTTAGGAGCAGGTTACTACGAGCAGTACTTC. It translates to CASSLGAGYYEQYF.